The 25 T cell receptor beta chains listed next were all sequenced from one sample in a study of blood T cell repertoires in COVID-19. Repertoires were generated with immunoSEQ multiplex PCR, while TCRdb's copy carries only in-frame clones and drops some. The sample shows fewer than 250,000 clones, about 82% of them seen only once. Sequenced material: peripheral blood. The receptors come from a woman of 80 years or more with acute or convalescent COVID-19.

The chain uses TRBV4-3 and TRBJ1-4; 10 bases match TRBD1. From germline, CDR1 is LGHNA and CDR2 YSLEER. There are 17 residues in the CDR3. J lost 8 bases, V lost 2 bases, and 11 bases had no gene match. This CDR3 is CASSQTPRQGATEKLFF. The CDR3 DNA sequence: TGCGCCAGCAGCCAAACCCCGAGACAGGGGGCAACGGAAAAACTGTTTTTT.

The rearrangement uses TRBV2 and TRBJ2-1, with 8 bases lining up with TRBD2. CDR3 length: 14 residues. J lost 7 bases, V lost 3 bases, and 5 bases had no gene match. The V gene's germline CDR1 is SNHLY and CDR2 FYNNEI. The CDR3 sequence is CASSDLVAGNEQFF. Written as DNA, the CDR3 is TGTGCCAGCAGTGATTTAGTAGCGGGGAATGAGCAGTTCTTC. Combining the CDR3 with reference TRBV2 and TRBJ2-1 gives the whole variable domain EPEVTQTPSHQVTQMGQEVILRCVPISNHLYFYWYRQILGQKVEFLVSFYNNEISEKSEIFDDQFSVERPDGSNFTLKIRSTKLEDSAMYFCASSDLVAGNEQFFGPGTRLTVL.

V usage is TRBV5-6 and J usage is TRBJ1-6, with a possible D match to TRBD1 (5 bases). V shed 2 bases and J shed 0 bases, with 9 bases lying between them. This CDR3 has 16 amino acids. CDR1 SGHDT and CDR2 YYEEEE come from the germline V gene. CDR3 coding DNA: TGTGCCAGCAGCTTCGGGGGGAGCTCCTATAATTCACCCCTCCACTTT. As protein: CASSFGGSSYNSPLHF.

Note on this clone: The junction differs from germline at one of its ends, possibly a read error. The rearrangement links TRBV3-1 (or the pseudogene TRBV3-2) to TRBJ2-2, with a weak D call TRBD1 (5 bases). The CDR3 spans 16 residues. The germline CDR1 and CDR2 sequences are LGHDT and YNNKEL (reference sequence). The DNA for the CDR3 is TGTGCCAGCAGCCAAGACGACAGAGAGAACGCCGGGGAGCTGTTTTTT. It specifies CASSQDDRENAGELFF.

This chain connects TRBV6-6 to TRBJ1-3; 7 nucleotides agree with TRBD1. The CDR3 contains 17 residues. V lost 5 bases and J lost 3; bases outside the gene matches: 13. Per the germline V gene, CDR1 is MNHNY and CDR2 is SVGAGI (reference sequence). Written as DNA, the CDR3 is TGTGCCAGCAGTCGCTCCACCAACAGGGGCCTTGGAAACACCATATATTTT. Protein sequence: CASSRSTNRGLGNTIYF.

The CDR3 spells CASSQTNQETQYF. CDR3 nucleotide sequence: TGTGCCAGTAGTCAGACTAACCAAGAGACCCAGTACTTC. This chain joins TRBV19 and TRBJ2-5; the D gene is possibly TRBD2 (5 bases). Trimming stripped 5 bases from V and 0 bases from J, with 7 bases between. CDR3 length: 13 residues. Germline-derived CDR1 and CDR2 are LNHDA and SQIVND (reference sequence).

There are a few counts of this clone. The chain links TRBV7-8 to TRBJ1-5; 10 nucleotides align to TRBD1. The CDR3 covers 16 residues. Looked up from germline, CDR1 is SGHVS and CDR2 is FQNEAQ. Trimming took 2 bases from V and 9 from J; bases not matched to a gene: 10. The DNA of the CDR3 is TGTGCCAGCAGCTTAAGTCAGGGACAGGGGAGTGGGCCCCAGCATTTT. It specifies CASSLSQGQGSGPQHF.

The V gene is TRBV6-2 or TRBV6-3, the J gene TRBJ2-3; 12 bases align to TRBD2. The CDR3 runs to 16 residues. Germline trimming cut 5 bases from V and 2 bases from J; bases unmatched to any gene: 5. CDR1 is MNHEY, CDR2 SVGEGT, per germline. The CDR3 DNA sequence: TGTGCCAGCAGTGGAGGACTAGCGGGGTACACAGATACGCAGTATTTT. Its translation is CASSGGLAGYTDTQYF.

V gene TRBV5-1 combines with J gene TRBJ1-6; 7 nucleotides match TRBD1. Germline assignment: CDR1 SGHRS and CDR2 YFSETQ. This CDR3 region has 14 residues. With V trimmed by 4 bases and J by 10 bases, 8 bases remained unmatched. This CDR3 reads CASSTTGTESPLHF. Here the CDR3 DNA reads TGCGCCAGCAGCACAACCGGGACAGAGTCACCCCTCCACTTT.

V gene TRBV6-6 combines with J gene TRBJ1-1; 7 bases line up with TRBD1. Trimming removed 7 bases from V and 5 bases from J; junction bases left unmatched: 13. The CDR3 runs 15 residues. The germline CDR1 and CDR2 sequences are MNHNY and SVGAGI (reference sequence). The CDR3 nucleotides read TGTGCCAGCACTCTTTCGTCAGGGGGAGTAACTGAAGCTTTCTTT. Its protein is CASTLSSGGVTEAFF.

The V gene is TRBV6-4, the J gene TRBJ2-3, with 7 bases fitting TRBD1. This CDR3 contains 14 residues. Germline V CDR1 and CDR2: MRHNA, SNTAGT. The V segment lost 6 bases and the J segment 4 bases; nucleotides outside the gene matches: 7. Here the CDR3 reads CASSRQGGADTQYF. CDR3 DNA sequence: TGTGCCAGCAGCAGACAGGGTGGGGCAGATACGCAGTATTTT.

Here the CDR3 DNA reads TGTGCCAGCAGCAAATATAGCGGGAGCCACCAAGAGACCCAGTACTTC. It specifies CASSKYSGSHQETQYF. The chain has TRBV11-3 and TRBJ2-5; 9 bases align to TRBD2. Germline assignment: CDR1 SGHNT and CDR2 YENEEA. V lost 5 bases and J lost 0; bases outside the gene matches: 7. This CDR3 has 16 residues.

This clone showed up just once. The chain employs TRBV19 and TRBJ2-2; D possibly corresponds to TRBD1 (7 bases). Trimming left V 5 bases short and J 3 bases short, with 10 bases between. Germline CDR1 is LNHDA and CDR2 is SQIVND (reference sequence). CDR3 length: 14 residues. The chain's CDR3 is CASSRGTDTGELFF. The CDR3 region has the DNA TGTGCCAGTAGTCGGGGGACAGACACCGGGGAGCTGTTTTTT.

This clone turned up a few times. The chain has TRBV6-5 and TRBJ1-3; 9 positions match TRBD1. CDR1 and CDR2 (germline): MNHEY, SVGAGI. This CDR3 spans 15 amino acids. Germline trimming cut 2 bases from V and 4 bases from J; bases unmatched to any gene: 3. The CDR3 here is CASSYTGTGGNTIYF. In DNA, the CDR3 is TGTGCCAGCAGTTACACCGGGACAGGGGGAAACACCATATATTTT.

The V gene is TRBV27, the J gene TRBJ1-3; tentatively, D is TRBD1 (5 bases). Per germline, CDR1 MNHEY and CDR2 SMNVEV (reference sequence). This CDR3 is built from 16 residues. V was pared by 0 bases and J by 0 bases, with 9 bases between. The CDR3 spells CASSLSGGISGNTIYF. In nucleotides, the CDR3 is TGTGCCAGCAGTTTATCCGGGGGAATCTCTGGAAACACCATATATTTT.

In its sample, this clone was seen a few times. This chain connects TRBV5-1 to TRBJ2-7; the D gene is possibly TRBD2 (6 bases). The CDR3 is 16 residues long. Per the germline V gene, CDR1 is SGHRS and CDR2 is YFSETQ. Trimming removed 1 base from V and 1 base from J, with 15 bases in between. The chain's CDR3 is CASSLHSGLTSYEQYF. The DNA of the CDR3 is TGCGCCAGCAGCTTGCATAGCGGACTAACTTCCTACGAGCAGTACTTC.

This chain uses TRBV6-6 with TRBJ1-1; 7 bases match TRBD1. The CDR3 has 13 amino acids. Per germline, CDR1 MNHNY and CDR2 SVGAGI (reference sequence). Losses at the gene ends were 4 bases for V and 7 bases for J; bases not matched to a gene: 6. The CDR3, as DNA: TGTGCCAGCAGTTTTGGACAGGCGATTGAAGCTTTCTTT. This translates into CASSFGQAIEAFF.

The chain recombines TRBV29-1 with TRBJ2-2; tentative D call: TRBD2 (6 bases). V dropped 5 bases and J dropped 4 bases, with 11 bases sitting between them. Germline V gene sequence: CDR1 SQVTM, CDR2 ANQGSEA. This CDR3 spans 13 amino acids. This CDR3 is CSVSRGGTGELFF. The CDR3 bases are TGCAGCGTTTCAAGGGGAGGCACCGGGGAGCTGTTTTTT.

The chain uses TRBV6-2 or TRBV6-3 and TRBJ2-3; 8 nucleotides match TRBD1. Looked up from germline, CDR1 is MNHEY and CDR2 is SVGEGT. The CDR3 loop spans 16 amino acids. The V segment lost 2 bases and the J segment 2 bases; nucleotides outside the gene matches: 6. The CDR3 nucleotides are TGTGCCAGCAGTTACGGGACAGGAACCGCCACAGATACGCAGTATTTT. Residues: CASSYGTGTATDTQYF.

The rearrangement links TRBV28 to TRBJ2-4; 11 nucleotides agree with TRBD2. V was pared by 3 bases and J by 5 bases, with 6 bases of the junction left unmatched. This CDR3 is built from 16 residues. The germline V gene has CDR1 MDHEN and CDR2 SYDVKM. The CDR3 nucleotides read TGTGCCAGCAGTTTTGGTGGTAGCGGGAGGGAAAACATTCAGTACTTC. Its protein is CASSFGGSGRENIQYF.

This chain links TRBV28 with TRBJ2-5, with D possibly TRBD1 on 6 matching bases. This CDR3 has 14 residues. Germline V gene lookup returns CDR1 MDHEN and CDR2 SYDVKM. V gave up 2 bases and J gave up 5 bases, with 12 bases separating them. The chain's CDR3 is CASSLPGEGETQYF. The CDR3 coding sequence is TGTGCCAGCAGTTTACCAGGGGAAGGGGAGACCCAGTACTTC.

The V and J genes are TRBV7-3 and TRBJ2-1; TRBD2 matches at 8 bases. V was pared by 5 bases and J by 7 bases, with 10 bases of the junction left unmatched. The CDR3 spans 15 residues. Germline assignment: CDR1 SGHTA and CDR2 FQGTGA. Written as DNA, the CDR3 is TGTGCCAGCAGCCCGGCCGGGACTAGTTCTAATGAGCAGTTCTTC. It encodes CASSPAGTSSNEQFF.

V and J are TRBV11-3 and TRBJ1-1; D remains unclear. Germline lookup yields CDR1 SGHNT and CDR2 YENEEA. The V end was cut by 1 base, the J end by 6 bases, with 9 bases between. The CDR3 covers 13 residues. The CDR3 DNA is TGTGCCAGCAGCTTAGGTCCGGAGGCTGAAGCTTTCTTT. Protein: CASSLGPEAEAFF.

The genes are TRBV30 and TRBJ1-6, with TRBD1 matching over 7 bases. The CDR3 spans 13 residues. V lost 0 bases to trimming and J lost 12 bases; unmatched junction nucleotides: 5. Germline CDR1 and CDR2: GTSNPN and SVGIG (reference sequence). The CDR3 DNA sequence: TGTGCCTGGAGTGTAGGGGACAGACGACCCCTCCACTTT. It codes for CAWSVGDRRPLHF.

This clone was picked up one time. CDR3 residues: CASSPTPGGDYGYTF. The CDR3 coding sequence is TGTGCCAGCTCACCTACACCAGGGGGCGACTATGGCTACACCTTC. The rearrangement joins TRBV18 to TRBJ1-2; TRBD1 matches 8 bases. Germline V gene sequence: CDR1 KGHSH, CDR2 LQKENI. V shed 3 bases, J shed 3 bases, and the junction held 6 bases outside the gene matches. This CDR3 has 15 amino acids.